One sample yielded the 8 T cell receptor beta chains listed below, sequenced in a study of blood T cells in healthy people across ages. Through a sample-barcoded 5' primer and a J-beta primer mix, a second PCR was run for about 6 to 11 cycles. TCRdb re-derived calls from the 5' RACE reads in MiXCR, one entry per CDR3 protein. There are 550,000 to 800,000 distinct CDR3 sequences in the sample; about 32% occur only once, and 15% lies in the top ten. Sequencing used blood. The origin of the receptors is an elderly woman in good health.

There are many counts of this clonotype. The chain employs TRBV7-2 and TRBJ2-3; TRBD2 agrees at 14 bases. This CDR3 is built from 17 residues. J gave up 4 bases and V 5 bases, and 8 bases lay outside the gene matches. Germline loops: CDR1 SGHTA, CDR2 FQGNSA. The DNA for the CDR3 is TGTGCCAGCAGCCGGAGACTAGCGGGGGGGGCGGCAGATACGCAGTATTTT. Residues: CASSRRLAGGAADTQYF.

This clonotype showed up many times. The chain uses TRBV9 and TRBJ2-7, with a tentative D call TRBD1 (6 bases). The V gene lost 0 bases and the J gene lost 6 bases, with 10 bases spanning the gap. Germline V gene data show CDR1 as SGDLS and CDR2 as YYNGEE. The CDR3 is 13 residues long. CDR3 in DNA: TGTGCCAGCAGCGTAGTCCCAGGGGCCGAGCAGTACTTC. It encodes CASSVVPGAEQYF.

At least ten counts were recorded for this clonotype. The J gene is TRBJ2-5, the V gene TRBV6-2 or TRBV6-3, with no clear D. CDR1 is MNHEY, CDR2 SVGEGT, per germline. The length of the CDR3 is 13 residues. Trimming stripped 8 bases from V and 0 bases from J, with 10 bases between. The CDR3 DNA is TGTGCCAGCGCCTTAGAGTACCAAGAGACCCAGTACTTC. It is translated as CASALEYQETQYF.

This clonotype was seen at least ten times. The V call is TRBV19, the J call TRBJ2-7; a weak D match, TRBD1 (6 bases). V was clipped by 3 bases and J by 3 bases, with 15 bases between them. The CDR3 length is 15 residues. Germline CDR1 LNHDA, CDR2 SQIVND (reference sequence). Here the CDR3 reads CASSIGRDIIYEQYF. In nucleotides, the CDR3 is TGTGCCAGTAGTATTGGCCGGGACATCATCTACGAGCAGTACTTC.

The chain joins TRBV12-3 or TRBV12-4 to TRBJ2-5, with 8 bases matching TRBD2. After removal of 6 bases from V and 5 bases from J, the junction contained 5 bases not matched to a gene. This CDR3 comprises 13 residues. As DNA, the CDR3 is TGTGCCAGCAGAGTATCGGGGGGGGAGACCCAGTACTTC. Protein: CASRVSGGETQYF.

This clonotype was observed a handful of times. The chain combines TRBV4-1 with TRBJ1-1, with a tentative D call TRBD1 (6 bases). CDR3 length equals 17 residues. Germline CDR1 MGHRA, CDR2 YSYEKL. With 0 bases removed from V and 2 bases from J, the gap between germline ends came to 16 bases. Written as DNA, the CDR3 is TGCGCCAGCAGCCAAGAAGGGGGGGGCCTGGGAAACACTGAAGCTTTCTTT. This encodes CASSQEGGGLGNTEAFF.

Details on this clonotype: Given a much more abundant clone one base away, this may be a read error. This chain links TRBV10-3 with TRBJ1-6; 10 nucleotides align to TRBD1. This CDR3 region has 14 residues. Germline lookup yields CDR1 ENHRY and CDR2 SYGVKD. Unmatched junction bases numbered 6, after V lost 8 bases and J lost 8 bases. CDR3 region: CAIARTGGDSPLHF. CDR3 DNA sequence: TGTGCCATCGCCCGGACAGGGGGGGATTCACCCCTCCACTTT.

This clonotype was recorded many times. The rearrangement links TRBV10-3 to TRBJ2-1, with 8 nucleotides matching TRBD1. Trimming cost V 7 bases and J 8 bases; bases outside gene matches: 7. The CDR3 sequence is 13 residues long. CDR1 ENHRY and CDR2 SYGVKD come from the germline V gene. The CDR3 DNA follows: TGTGCCATCAAGGCGGACAGGGAGGATGAGCAGTTCTTC. It is translated as CAIKADREDEQFF.